Below, 8 T cell receptor beta chains from the same sample are listed, as sequenced in a study of identical twins. MiXCR, run by TCRdb on the 5' RACE reads, gives a single entry per CDR3 protein. Seen here are approximately 680,000 distinct CDR3 sequences, just over 7% observed once, and the top ten hold roughly 1.6%. This same sample was also part of a study on yellow fever vaccine responses in identical twins.

Specimen: PBMCs. The receptors stem from a woman younger than 30 in good health.

This clonotype came up a few times. This chain joins TRBV9 and TRBJ1-2; D gene uncertain. This CDR3 contains 12 residues. Trimming shortened V by 3 bases and J by 5 bases, and 8 bases separated the two germline ends. Germline CDR1 is SGDLS and CDR2 is YYNGEE. The CDR3 here is CASSEVRYGYTF. CDR3 DNA: TGTGCCAGCAGCGAGGTTCGTTATGGCTACACCTTC.

This clonotype was picked up many times. The chain is built from TRBV11-3 and TRBJ2-2; TRBD1 matches 7 bases. Germline values: CDR1 SGHNT, CDR2 YENEEA. This CDR3 region has 21 residues. With 4 bases clipped from V and 0 bases from J, the junction kept 20 bases outside the gene matches. CDR3 in amino acids: CASSSGVGTEPQKANTGELFF. The DNA of the CDR3 is TGTGCCAGCAGCTCCGGGGTCGGGACAGAGCCTCAAAAAGCGAACACCGGGGAGCTGTTTTTT.

This clonotype was detected only a few times. The chain carries TRBV5-1 and TRBJ1-1, with 9 bases that match TRBD1. The CDR3 covers 14 residues. Losses at the gene ends were 4 bases for V and 4 bases for J; bases not matched to a gene: 5. Germline CDR1 reads SGHRS; CDR2 reads YFSETQ. CDR3 bases: TGCGCCAGCAGCACACAGGGGGCGCGCACTGAAGCTTTCTTT. Protein sequence: CASSTQGARTEAFF.

V is TRBV28 and J is TRBJ1-5; weak D call: TRBD1 (6 bases). The ends were cut back, 2 bases at V and 0 bases at J, with 14 bases in the middle. This CDR3 spans 17 amino acids. CDR1 is MDHEN, CDR2 SYDVKM, per germline. CDR3 bases: TGTGCCAGCAGTTTAATAGGGACAAGTTATAGCAATCAGCCCCAGCATTTT. This sequence encodes CASSLIGTSYSNQPQHF. Supplemented by reference TRBV28 and TRBJ1-5, the full variable domain reads DVKVTQSSRYLVKRTGEKVFLECVQDMDHENMFWYRQDPGLGLRLIYFSYDVKMKEKGDIPEGYSVSREKKERFSLILESASTNQTSMYLCASSLIGTSYSNQPQHFGDGTRLSIL.

In this sample, this clonotype turned up a few times. V gene TRBV5-5 combines with J gene TRBJ1-2; no firm D call. V was shortened by 1 base and J by 1 base, with 5 bases between the two germline ends. Germline V gives CDR1 SGHKS, CDR2 YYEKEE (reference sequence). The CDR3 length is 13 residues. The CDR3 region is CASSLPDNYGYTF. The DNA for the CDR3 is TGTGCCAGCAGCTTGCCGGATAACTATGGCTACACCTTC.

This clonotype turned up a few times. This chain joins TRBV10-3 and TRBJ2-5, with 7 bases that match TRBD1. The CDR3 is 15 amino acids. V shed 10 bases and J 4 bases; nucleotides not matched to a gene: 15. From germline, CDR1 is ENHRY and CDR2 SYGVKD. The CDR3 region is CATTDPGQNRETQYF. DNA for the CDR3: TGTGCCACCACGGACCCGGGACAGAATCGAGAGACCCAGTACTTC.

This sequence joins TRBV20-1 and TRBJ2-7; 7 nucleotides match TRBD2. Germline trimming cut 0 bases from V and 2 bases from J; bases unmatched to any gene: 7. This CDR3 contains 15 residues. CDR1 DFQATT and CDR2 SNEGSKA come from the germline V gene (reference sequence). The CDR3 DNA reads TGCAGTGCTAGAGATCGGGCTAGCGGCACCTACGAGCAGTACTTC. Its translation is CSARDRASGTYEQYF.

This clonotype occurred a few times. V gene TRBV9 combines with J gene TRBJ2-7, with 11 nucleotides matching TRBD1. The germline V gene has CDR1 SGDLS and CDR2 YYNGEE. V dropped 2 bases and J dropped 4; count of bases not matched to a gene: 11. CDR3 length equals 17 residues. CDR3 DNA sequence: TGTGCCAGCAGCGTCGATTCCTGGGACAGGGGGTTGTACGAGCAGTACTTC. Its protein is CASSVDSWDRGLYEQYF.